The sequence of this TCR beta chain was determined in a study of shared clonotypes between healthy human individuals. Some clones are missing from TCRdb's copy, which holds only in-frame ones; the method was immunoSEQ multiplex PCR. The sample records about 2.2 million clones, just over 90% being singletons. This CDR3 spans 13 amino acids. Germline-derived CDR1 and CDR2 are MNHEY and SVGAGI. V was pared by 2 bases and J by 8 bases, with 12 bases between. Naivety among CD8 cells was defined by CD45RO negativity and positive CCR7 selection, thereby excluding terminally differentiated effector memory CD45RA+ cells.

Sequenced sample: naive CD8+ T cells from PBMCs. V gene TRBV6-5 combines with J gene TRBJ1-2; D uncertain. This TCR came from a man between 18 and 29 years old in good health. Some clones in this sample may be carry-over from other donors' samples. CDR3 coding DNA: TGTGCCAGCAGTTACGAGGGATTTGAGGGCTACACCTTC. The encoded protein is CASSYEGFEGYTF.